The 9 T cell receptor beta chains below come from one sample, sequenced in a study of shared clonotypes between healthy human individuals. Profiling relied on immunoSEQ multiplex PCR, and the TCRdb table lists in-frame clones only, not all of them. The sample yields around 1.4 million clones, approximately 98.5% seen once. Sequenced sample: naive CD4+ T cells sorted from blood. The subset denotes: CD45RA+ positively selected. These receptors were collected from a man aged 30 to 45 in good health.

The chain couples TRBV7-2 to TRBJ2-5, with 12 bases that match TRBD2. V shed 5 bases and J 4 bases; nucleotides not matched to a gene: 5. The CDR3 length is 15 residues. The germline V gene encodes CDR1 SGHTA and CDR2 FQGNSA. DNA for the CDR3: TGTGCCAGCAGCCAAGGGACTAGCGGGTTAGAGACCCAGTACTTC. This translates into CASSQGTSGLETQYF.

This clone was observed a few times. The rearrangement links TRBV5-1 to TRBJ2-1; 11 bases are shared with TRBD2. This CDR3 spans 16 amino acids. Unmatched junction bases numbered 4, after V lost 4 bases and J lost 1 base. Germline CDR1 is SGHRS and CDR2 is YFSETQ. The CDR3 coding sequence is TGCGCCAGCAGCACCGTAGCGGGAGGGTCCTACAATGAGCAGTTCTTC. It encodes CASSTVAGGSYNEQFF.

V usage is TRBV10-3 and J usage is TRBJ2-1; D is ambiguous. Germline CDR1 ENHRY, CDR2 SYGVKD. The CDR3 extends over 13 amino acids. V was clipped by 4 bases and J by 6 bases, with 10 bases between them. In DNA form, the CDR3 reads TGTGCCATCAGTGGGTCGCTTAGCAATGAGCAGTTCTTC. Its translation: CAISGSLSNEQFF.

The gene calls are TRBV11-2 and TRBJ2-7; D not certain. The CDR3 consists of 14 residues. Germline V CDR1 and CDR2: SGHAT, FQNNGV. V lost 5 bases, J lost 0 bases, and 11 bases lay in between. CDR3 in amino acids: CASSVRGFSYEQYF. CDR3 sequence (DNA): TGTGCCAGCAGCGTTAGAGGTTTCTCCTACGAGCAGTACTTC. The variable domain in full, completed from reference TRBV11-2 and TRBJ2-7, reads EAGVAQSPRYKIIEKRQSVAFWCNPISGHATLYWYQQILGQGPKLLIQFQNNGVVDDSQLPKDRFSAERLKGVDSTLKIQPAKLEDSAVYLCASSVRGFSYEQYFGPGTRLTVT.

CDR3 in DNA: TGCGCCAGCAGCCAAGAATCCTCCCTGGTACAGCCCCAGCATTTT. It is translated as CASSQESSLVQPQHF. The chain employs TRBV4-1 and TRBJ1-5; the D is unclear. Germline loops: CDR1 MGHRA, CDR2 YSYEKL. V was cut by 0 bases and J by 7 bases, with 13 bases left in between. The CDR3 contains 15 residues.

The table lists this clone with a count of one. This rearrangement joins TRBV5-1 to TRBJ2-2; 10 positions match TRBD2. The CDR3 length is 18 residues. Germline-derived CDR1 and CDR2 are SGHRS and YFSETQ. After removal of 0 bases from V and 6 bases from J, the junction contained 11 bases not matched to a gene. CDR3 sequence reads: CASSLARASGSVAGELFF. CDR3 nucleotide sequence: TGCGCCAGCAGCTTGGCCAGGGCTAGCGGGAGTGTCGCCGGGGAGCTGTTTTTT.

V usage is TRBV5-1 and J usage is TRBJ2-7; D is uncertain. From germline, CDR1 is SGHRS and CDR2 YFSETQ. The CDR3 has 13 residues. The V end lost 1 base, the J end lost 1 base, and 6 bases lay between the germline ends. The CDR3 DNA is TGCGCCAGCAGCTTGTACCGTTCCTACGAGCAGTACTTC. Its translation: CASSLYRSYEQYF.

The CDR3 loop is CAIRVHGGDTQYF. Here the CDR3 DNA reads TGTGCCATCAGGGTACATGGGGGGGATACGCAGTATTTT. The rearrangement uses TRBV10-3 and TRBJ2-3, with a possible D match to TRBD2 (6 bases). The CDR3 is 13 amino acids. V was shortened by 6 bases and J by 6 bases, with 13 bases between the two germline ends. Germline V gene lookup returns CDR1 ENHRY and CDR2 SYGVKD.

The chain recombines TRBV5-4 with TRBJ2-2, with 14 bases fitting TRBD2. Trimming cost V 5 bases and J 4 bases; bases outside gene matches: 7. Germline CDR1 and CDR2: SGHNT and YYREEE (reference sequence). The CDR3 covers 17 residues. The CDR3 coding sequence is TGTGCCAGCAGGGGCGGGACTAGCGGGAGTATCACCGGGGAGCTGTTTTTT. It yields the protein CASRGGTSGSITGELFF.